This T cell receptor (beta chain) was observed in a study of blood T cells in healthy people across ages. Points from the study as a whole: Naive T cell percentage by flow cytometry tracked strongly with beta diversity. Older individuals had lower TCR beta diversity per million T cells (the decline was roughly linear).

Alongside a J-beta primer mix, a sample-barcoded 5' primer served in a second PCR lasting roughly 7 to 11 cycles. Each cDNA was tagged by a template-switch adaptor containing 12 random nucleotides. TCRdb reprocessed the 5' RACE reads via MiXCR and lists one record per CDR3 protein. Among 920,000 or so distinct CDR3 sequences, 40% to 55% were seen once, and the ten largest hold about 19%. Total RNA was isolated from each sample in quantities of at least 6 micrograms. V was shortened by 5 bases and J by 7 bases, with 14 bases between the two germline ends. The CDR3 contains 13 residues. This clonotype has more than one count but fewer than ten. Its antigen is not known.

The chain links TRBV12-3 or TRBV12-4 to TRBJ1-2, with D tentatively TRBD1 (5 bases). Input material: blood. This sequence originates from a woman aged 60-75 years in good health. CDR3 residues: CASSMGTGGGYTF. The CDR3 nucleotides read TGTGCCAGCAGTATGGGGACCGGCGGTGGCTACACCTTC.